This TCR beta chain was retrieved from a study of blood T cell repertoires in COVID-19. Study context: There were acute and convalescent COVID-19 samples, and they came from the United States, Italy and Spain. Sample material is recorded as cDNA or gDNA derived from T cells, B-cell-depleted T cells, or PBMCs.

Methods used by the authors: Reference gene primer amplification gave nucleated cell count estimates. Measured with immunoSEQ multiplex PCR; TCRdb has only the in-frame clones, and not every one. Clone size and the V and J calls come from that table; the DNA yielded D and trimming. Altogether about 220,000 clones are present, around 86% being singletons, with the ten largest covering about 3%. The CDR3 has 14 amino acids. V was clipped by 6 bases and J by 5 bases, with 14 bases between them. Germline-derived CDR1 and CDR2 are MNHEY and SMNVEV (reference sequence). The chain recombines TRBV27 with TRBJ2-1; TRBD1 is a possible D gene (6 bases). Sequencing was performed on peripheral blood. This receptor was identified in a woman aged 25 to 39 who had recovered from COVID-19. CDR3 sequence reads: CASRTSGQHNEQFF. CDR3 coding DNA: TGTGCCAGCAGAACCAGTGGACAGCACAATGAGCAGTTCTTC.